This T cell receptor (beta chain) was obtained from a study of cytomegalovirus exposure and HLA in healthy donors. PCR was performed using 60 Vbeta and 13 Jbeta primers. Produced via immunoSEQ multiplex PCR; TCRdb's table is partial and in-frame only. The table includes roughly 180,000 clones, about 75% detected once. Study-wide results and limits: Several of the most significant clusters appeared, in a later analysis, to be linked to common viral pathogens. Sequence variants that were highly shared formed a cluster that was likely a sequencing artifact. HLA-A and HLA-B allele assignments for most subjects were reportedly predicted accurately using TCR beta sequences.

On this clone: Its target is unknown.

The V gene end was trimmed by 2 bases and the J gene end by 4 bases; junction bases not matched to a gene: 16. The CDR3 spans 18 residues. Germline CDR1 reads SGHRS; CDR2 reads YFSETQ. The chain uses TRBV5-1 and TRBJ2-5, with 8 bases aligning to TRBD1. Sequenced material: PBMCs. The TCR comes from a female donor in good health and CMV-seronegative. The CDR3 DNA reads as TGCGCCAGCAGCTTTGGGCAGGGGGCCAATTTTTTGGGAGAGACCCAGTACTTC. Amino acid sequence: CASSFGQGANFLGETQYF.